This T cell receptor (beta chain) was found in a study of T-cell reconstitution after alpha-beta-depleted transplantation in children. Regarding the study as a whole: Expanded graft clones, several hundred of them, were reportedly the source of alpha-beta T cells about two months after transplant. From newly produced T cells came most of the T-cell counts and diversity one year after transplant.

As it was prepared, the TCRbeta library received unique molecular identifiers. TCRdb reprocessed the PCR reads via MiXCR and lists one record per CDR3 protein. The sample records over 400,000 distinct CDR3 sequences, about 40% being singletons. This clonotype was found many times. Its antigen is not known. The CDR3 has 16 amino acids. Germline V CDR1 and CDR2: DFQATT, SNEGSKA (reference sequence). V gave up 4 bases and J gave up 0 bases, with 16 bases separating them. The sample here was PBMCs, taken before TCRalphabeta/CD19-depleted stem cell transplant. The V call is TRBV20-1, the J call TRBJ2-4; D unresolved. The TCR was taken from a girl aged 2-9 years with aplastic anemia, due to receive a stem cell transplant. CDR3 sequence: CSATSGLLLAKNIQYF. The CDR3 DNA sequence: TGCAGTGCTACCAGTGGTCTCCTGTTAGCCAAAAACATTCAGTACTTC.